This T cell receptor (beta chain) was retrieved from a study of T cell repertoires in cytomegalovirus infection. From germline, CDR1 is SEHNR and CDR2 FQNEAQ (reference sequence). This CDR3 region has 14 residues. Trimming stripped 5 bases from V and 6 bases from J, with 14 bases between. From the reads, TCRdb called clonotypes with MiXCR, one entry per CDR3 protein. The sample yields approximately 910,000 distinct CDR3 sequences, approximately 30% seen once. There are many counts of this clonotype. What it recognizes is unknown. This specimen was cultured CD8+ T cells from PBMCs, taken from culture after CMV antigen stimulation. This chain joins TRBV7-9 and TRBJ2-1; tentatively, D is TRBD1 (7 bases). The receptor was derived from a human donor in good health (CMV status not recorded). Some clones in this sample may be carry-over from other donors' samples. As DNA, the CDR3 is TGTGCCAGCAGCGGACTCCAGGGGGGCAATGAGCAGTTCTTC. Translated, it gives CASSGLQGGNEQFF.